This entry features one T cell receptor (beta chain) sequence. The data were obtained in a study of radiation and T cells in renal cell carcinoma. Assay used: immunoSEQ multiplex PCR; TCRdb lists only in-frame clones, some missing. Of about 150,000 clones in the sample, 70% to 90% were seen once. The time point here: baseline pretreatment blood. Treatment in this sample: 15 Gy SBRT to primary tumor, nephrectomy 4 weeks later. V was cut by 5 bases and J by 0 bases, with 12 bases left in between. The CDR3 sequence is 15 residues long. From germline, CDR1 is LGHNA and CDR2 YNFKEQ. The sequence was collected from a woman aged 50 to 60 with renal cell carcinoma. V is TRBV4-2 and J is TRBJ2-3; no clear D. This specimen consisted of blood, obtained from a patient whose treatment included radiotherapy and nephrectomy. The CDR3 loop reads CASSNRASSTDTQYF. The CDR3 DNA reads TGTGCCAGCAGCAACCGAGCTTCTAGCACAGATACGCAGTATTTT.